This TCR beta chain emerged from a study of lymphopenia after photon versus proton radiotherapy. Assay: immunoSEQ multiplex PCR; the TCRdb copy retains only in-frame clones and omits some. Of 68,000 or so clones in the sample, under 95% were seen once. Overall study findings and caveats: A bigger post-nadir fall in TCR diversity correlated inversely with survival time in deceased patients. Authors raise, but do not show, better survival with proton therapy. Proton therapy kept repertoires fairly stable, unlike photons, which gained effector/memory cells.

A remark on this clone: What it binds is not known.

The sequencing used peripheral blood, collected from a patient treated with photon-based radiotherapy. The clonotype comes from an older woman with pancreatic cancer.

The CDR3 coding sequence is TGTGCCAGCAGCCCCTCCGGGACAGGGGATGAAAAACTGTTTTTT. It specifies CASSPSGTGDEKLFF. J is TRBJ1-4 and V is TRBV5-8; the match to TRBD1 covers 10 bases. There are 15 residues in the CDR3. The V gene's germline CDR1 is SGHTS and CDR2 YDEGEE. V lost 4 bases to trimming and J lost 6 bases; unmatched junction nucleotides: 6.